Presented here are 23 T cell receptor beta chains from one specimen sequenced in a study of T-cell memory formation after mild COVID-19. TCRdb itself ran the 5' RACE reads through MiXCR, one entry per CDR3 protein. The table includes roughly 550,000 distinct CDR3 sequences, 20% detected once. Sequenced: PBMCs or a T cell subset sorted from them (not recorded which). All receptors come from an adult woman who had mild COVID-19 (a few samples of this study predate the infection). Cell type and time point are not known.

The chain has TRBV6-5 and TRBJ1-2, with D possibly matching TRBD1 (5 bases). The length of the CDR3 is 13 residues. V was cut by 10 bases and J by 8 bases, with 20 bases left in between. Germline V gene sequence: CDR1 MNHEY, CDR2 SVGAGI. The CDR3 loop is CATSWRRGTGYTF. The DNA for the CDR3 is TGTGCCACTTCGTGGCGGAGGGGAACCGGCTACACCTTC.

The table lists this clonotype with a few counts. The chain carries TRBV24-1 and TRBJ2-5, with 9 bases aligning to TRBD2. The CDR3 consists of 19 residues. The germline V gene has CDR1 KGHDR and CDR2 SFDVKD. The ends lost 6 bases at V and 1 base at J; junction bases unmatched: 17. Here the CDR3 reads CATSPSTWVAGETQETQYF. Here the CDR3 DNA reads TGTGCCACCAGTCCATCGACTTGGGTAGCGGGAGAGACCCAAGAGACCCAGTACTTC.

The chain employs TRBV15 and TRBJ1-2; D unresolved. The germline gives CDR1 LNHNV, CDR2 YYDKDF (reference sequence). The V gene lost 0 bases and the J gene lost 4 bases, with 6 bases spanning the gap. The CDR3 contains 13 residues. The CDR3 is CATSREIFYGYTF. The CDR3 coding sequence is TGTGCCACCAGCAGAGAAATTTTCTATGGCTACACCTTC.

The rearrangement joins TRBV4-2 to TRBJ2-1, with D perhaps TRBD2 (5 bases). Germline V gene sequence: CDR1 LGHNA, CDR2 YNFKEQ. This CDR3 contains 13 residues. V shed 1 base and J shed 10 bases, with 11 bases lying between them. As DNA, the CDR3 is TGTGCCAGCAGCCAAGGTGGCCTAGCCGAGCAGTTCTTC. Translating gives CASSQGGLAEQFF.

At least ten counts were recorded for this clonotype. V gene TRBV12-3 or TRBV12-4 combines with J gene TRBJ2-7; 9 nucleotides align to TRBD1. Trimming cost V 3 bases and J 5 bases; bases outside gene matches: 8. The CDR3 contains 15 residues. The DNA of the CDR3 is TGTGCCAGCAGTTTGGCAGGGACAGGGAAACACGAGCAGTACTTC. Protein product: CASSLAGTGKHEQYF.

This rearrangement joins TRBV12-3 or TRBV12-4 to TRBJ2-7; 9 nucleotides agree with TRBD1. V was pared by 4 bases and J by 6 bases, with 10 bases of the junction left unmatched. The CDR3 runs 15 residues. CDR3: CASSSSGTGSREQYF. CDR3 DNA: TGTGCCAGCAGTTCCTCCGGGACAGGGTCCCGCGAGCAGTACTTC.

This clonotype has at least ten counts. This sequence joins TRBV7-6 and TRBJ2-7; TRBD2 agrees at 7 bases. The CDR3 consists of 15 residues. V trimming: 1 base; J trimming: 3 bases; junction bases outside the gene matches: 6. Per germline, CDR1 SGHVS and CDR2 FNYEAQ. CDR3 loop: CASSLVASGFYEQYF. The CDR3 bases are TGTGCCAGCAGCTTAGTGGCTAGCGGATTCTACGAGCAGTACTTC. Full variable domain (rest looked up from reference TRBV7-6 and TRBJ2-7): GAGVSQSPRYKVTKRGQDVALRCDPISGHVSLYWYRQALGQGPEFLTYFNYEAQQDKSGLPNDRFSAERPEGSISTLTIQRTEQRDSAMYRCASSLVASGFYEQYFGPGTRLTVT.

There are a few counts of this clonotype. CDR3 amino acids: CAIRQGDTEAFF. The CDR3 nucleotides are TGTGCCATCAGACAGGGGGACACTGAAGCTTTCTTT. The chain uses TRBV10-3 and TRBJ1-1; 8 bases map to TRBD1. Losses at the gene ends were 6 bases for V and 3 bases for J; bases not matched to a gene: 0. Germline CDR1 ENHRY, CDR2 SYGVKD. The CDR3 is 12 residues long.

This clonotype was observed a handful of times. The V call is TRBV7-9, the J call TRBJ2-2; D uncertain. CDR3 length: 18 amino acids. V lost 3 bases, J lost 6 bases, and 23 bases lay in between. CDR1 is SEHNR and CDR2 is FQNEAQ in the germline V gene (reference sequence). For the CDR3, the DNA is TGTGCCAGCAGCTTGGAAGATACAGTCACCTCGCTCGCCGGGGAGCTGTTTTTT. Residues: CASSLEDTVTSLAGELFF.

This clonotype showed up just a few times. The chain recombines TRBV7-9 with TRBJ1-2; TRBD1 might be the D (5 bases). Looked up from germline, CDR1 is SEHNR and CDR2 is FQNEAQ (reference sequence). V lost 1 base and J 0 bases, leaving 6 bases between the germline ends. This CDR3 is built from 14 residues. In nucleotides, the CDR3 is TGTGCCAGCAGCTTAGGACAGACTAACTATGGCTACACCTTC. It yields the protein CASSLGQTNYGYTF. Complete variable domain (other parts from reference TRBV7-9 and TRBJ1-2): DTGVSQNPRHKITKRGQNVTFRCDPISEHNRLYWYRQTLGQGPEFLTYFQNEAQLEKSRLLSDRFSAERPKGSFSTLEIQRTEQGDSAMYLCASSLGQTNYGYTFGSGTRLTVV.

This clonotype was seen repeatedly, ten times or more. The chain employs TRBV7-9 and TRBJ2-1; 8 nucleotides agree with TRBD2. The CDR3 consists of 15 residues. From germline, CDR1 is SEHNR and CDR2 FQNEAQ (reference sequence). After removal of 5 bases from V and 5 bases from J, the junction contained 8 bases not matched to a gene. The CDR3 sequence is CASSPAGGPNNEQFF. CDR3 in DNA: TGTGCCAGCAGCCCCGCGGGGGGTCCGAACAATGAGCAGTTCTTC.

The chain has TRBV7-9 and TRBJ2-5, with 9 bases that match TRBD1. This CDR3 comprises 15 residues. J gave up 4 bases and V 4 bases, and 7 bases lay outside the gene matches. Looked up from germline, CDR1 is SEHNR and CDR2 is FQNEAQ (reference sequence). The CDR3, as DNA: TGTGCCAGCAGCTCGCGGGACAGGGATGGAGAGACCCAGTACTTC. It specifies CASSSRDRDGETQYF.

The V gene is TRBV2, the J gene TRBJ2-1; D possibly corresponds to TRBD2 (6 bases). This CDR3 region has 15 residues. The ends were cut back, 11 bases at V and 6 bases at J, with 23 bases in the middle. CDR1 and CDR2 from the germline V gene are SNHLY and FYNNEI. As DNA, the CDR3 is TGTGCCGCAGGAGGGAGAGGTGTGGCCCTCAATGAGCAGTTCTTC. Protein: CAAGGRGVALNEQFF.

The rearrangement uses TRBV24-1 and TRBJ2-5; 10 nucleotides line up with TRBD1. The germline V gene has CDR1 KGHDR and CDR2 SFDVKD. CDR3 length: 14 amino acids. The ends lost 4 bases at V and 5 bases at J; junction bases unmatched: 3. Here the CDR3 reads CATSDPDRGETQYF. CDR3 DNA: TGTGCCACCAGTGACCCGGACAGGGGGGAGACCCAGTACTTC.

V usage is TRBV20-1 and J usage is TRBJ1-2; D ambiguous. V lost 6 bases, J lost 5 bases, and 13 bases lay in between. The germline V gene has CDR1 DFQATT and CDR2 SNEGSKA (reference sequence). CDR3 length: 12 amino acids. The CDR3, as DNA: TGCAGTGCCTTCCGCCTAGGGTATGGCTACACCTTC. Amino acids: CSAFRLGYGYTF.

V gene TRBV6-2 or TRBV6-3 combines with J gene TRBJ1-5, with D perhaps TRBD1 (5 bases). Trimming cost V 5 bases and J 3 bases, with 8 bases left between them. The CDR3 sequence is 13 residues long. Germline-derived CDR1 and CDR2 are MNHEY and SVGEGT. CDR3 in DNA: TGTGCCAGCAGTAACAGGTTCAATCAGCCCCAGCATTTT. Amino acid sequence: CASSNRFNQPQHF.

In DNA form, the CDR3 reads TGTGCCAGCAGTTTCCGTAGGGGCCTGAACACTGAAGCTTTCTTT. This encodes CASSFRRGLNTEAFF. The genes are TRBV12-3 or TRBV12-4 and TRBJ1-1, with a tentative D call TRBD1 (5 bases). Trimming took off 3 bases at V and 0 bases at J, with 11 bases between the two ends. The CDR3 has 15 amino acids.

This clonotype has a handful of counts. The CDR3 here is CASSSYGTRGNEQFF. CDR3 DNA sequence: TGTGCCAGCAGCTCGTACGGGACTCGAGGGAATGAGCAGTTCTTC. The chain employs TRBV5-8 and TRBJ2-1; maybe TRBD2 (6 bases). With 3 bases removed from V and 7 bases from J, the gap between germline ends came to 17 bases. The CDR3 is made up of 15 amino acids. Germline V CDR1 and CDR2: SGHTS, YDEGEE. The full variable domain, completed using reference TRBV5-8 and TRBJ2-1, is EAGVTQSPTHLIKTRGQQATLRCSPISGHTSVYWYQQALGLGLQFLLWYDEGEERNRGNFPPRFSGRQFPNYSSELNVNALELEDSALYLCASSSYGTRGNEQFFGPGTRLTVL.

This chain connects TRBV7-3 to TRBJ2-6; D is unclear. CDR1 and CDR2 (germline): SGHTA, FQGTGA. Trimming cost V 5 bases and J 2 bases, with 10 bases left between them. The CDR3 runs 15 residues. The CDR3 DNA is TGTGCCAGCAGCCAAAGTGGTGCTGGGGCCAACGTCCTGACTTTC. Residues: CASSQSGAGANVLTF.

This clonotype was counted a few times. V usage is TRBV7-2 and J usage is TRBJ2-2, with 8 bases lining up with TRBD2. After removal of 1 base from V and 5 bases from J, the junction contained 6 bases not matched to a gene. The CDR3 contains 16 residues. Looked up from germline, CDR1 is SGHTA and CDR2 is FQGNSA. The CDR3 reads CASSLVPGGITGELFF. For the CDR3, the DNA is TGTGCCAGCAGCTTAGTTCCGGGGGGGATAACCGGGGAGCTGTTTTTT.

The table lists this clonotype with a few counts. The chain links TRBV4-2 to TRBJ1-2; D ambiguous. V lost 0 bases to trimming and J lost 4 bases, with 12 bases between them. Germline V gene lookup returns CDR1 LGHNA and CDR2 YNFKEQ. The CDR3 runs to 15 residues. CDR3 DNA: TGTGCCAGCAGCCAAGAAGTTCCGAGTTTCTATGGCTACACCTTC. This codes for CASSQEVPSFYGYTF.

The sample holds many counts of this clonotype. The chain is built from TRBV4-2 and TRBJ1-1; no reliable D call. Deletions cut 1 base from V and 7 bases from J, with 10 bases between. CDR1 is LGHNA and CDR2 is YNFKEQ in the germline V gene. The CDR3 is made up of 13 amino acids. CDR3 sequence: CASSQAVEFEAFF. The DNA for the CDR3 is TGTGCCAGCAGCCAAGCCGTAGAGTTTGAAGCTTTCTTT.

In its sample, this clonotype was seen a few times. The V and J genes are TRBV12-3 or TRBV12-4 and TRBJ1-2; tentative D call: TRBD1 (5 bases). This CDR3 is 15 amino acids long. Trimming removed 6 bases at V and 4 bases at J, with 18 bases between. CDR3 residues: CASSQVGRGAYGYTF. The CDR3 region has the DNA TGTGCCAGCAGCCAGGTCGGACGGGGCGCCTATGGCTACACCTTC.